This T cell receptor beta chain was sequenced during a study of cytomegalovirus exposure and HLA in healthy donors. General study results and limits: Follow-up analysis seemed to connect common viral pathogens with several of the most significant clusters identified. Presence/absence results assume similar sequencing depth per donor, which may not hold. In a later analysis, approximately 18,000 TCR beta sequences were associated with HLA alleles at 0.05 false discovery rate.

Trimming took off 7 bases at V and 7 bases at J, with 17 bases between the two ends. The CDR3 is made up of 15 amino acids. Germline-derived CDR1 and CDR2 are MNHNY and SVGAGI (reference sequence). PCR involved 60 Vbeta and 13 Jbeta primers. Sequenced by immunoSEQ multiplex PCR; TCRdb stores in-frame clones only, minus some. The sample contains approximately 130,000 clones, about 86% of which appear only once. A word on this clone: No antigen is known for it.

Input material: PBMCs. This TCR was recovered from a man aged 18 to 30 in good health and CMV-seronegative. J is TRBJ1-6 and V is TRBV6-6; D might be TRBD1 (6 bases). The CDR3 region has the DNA TGTGCCAGCACCTTGACAGGCAGCCTGAATTCACCCCTCCACTTT. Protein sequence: CASTLTGSLNSPLHF.